The 15 T cell receptor beta chains given below trace back to one sample, sequenced in a study of T cell responses to AZD1222 COVID-19 vaccine. Clones were sequenced by immunoSEQ multiplex PCR, and TCRdb holds only the in-frame ones, with some missing. The table includes 100,000 or so clones, just over 90% detected once. The sample here was peripheral blood, taken on day 0 of AZD1222 vaccination. These receptors originate from an adult in good health.

The V and J genes are TRBV28 and TRBJ1-2; the D is unclear. Between the trimmed V and J ends, which lost 3 bases and 7 bases, there was a span of 15 bases. CDR3 length: 14 residues. The germline gives CDR1 MDHEN, CDR2 SYDVKM. CDR3 in DNA: TGTGCCAGCAGTTTGTTTGCCCCCTCCGTTGGCTACACCTTC. It is translated as CASSLFAPSVGYTF.

V gene TRBV11-2 combines with J gene TRBJ2-7; no reliable D call. Looked up from germline, CDR1 is SGHAT and CDR2 is FQNNGV. The CDR3 length is 14 residues. V was pared by 5 bases and J by 3 bases, with 14 bases between. CDR3 region: CASSHLWRFYEQYF. The CDR3 region has the DNA TGTGCCAGCAGCCACCTATGGAGATTCTACGAGCAGTACTTC.

This clone came up once. The chain joins TRBV10-3 to TRBJ2-6; no firm D call. Per the germline V gene, CDR1 is ENHRY and CDR2 is SYGVKD. The germline V and J ends were trimmed by 5 bases and 5 bases, with 22 bases remaining between them. The CDR3 has 18 residues. The CDR3, as DNA: TGTGCCATCAGTTTCCCTTCTGTAGATACAAGTCGGGCCAACGTCCTGACTTTC. The encoded protein is CAISFPSVDTSRANVLTF.

The CDR3 DNA reads TGCGCCAGCAGCCAAGATTTCGAGGGGGGTCGCTGTTTCTTC. It yields the protein CASSQDFEGGRCFF. The rearrangement joins TRBV4-3 to TRBJ2-1, with D possibly being TRBD1 or TRBD2 (6 bases each). V lost 0 bases and J lost 16, with 19 bases in between. Germline V gene data show CDR1 as LGHNA and CDR2 as YSLEER. The CDR3 length is 14 residues.

V and J are TRBV27 and TRBJ1-2; D is uncertain. Germline lookup yields CDR1 MNHEY and CDR2 SMNVEV (reference sequence). Trimming removed 5 bases from V and 4 bases from J, with 8 bases in between. CDR3 size: 12 residues. CDR3 coding DNA: TGTGCCAGCAGTCCCCGTGGCTATGGCTACACCTTC. Its protein product is CASSPRGYGYTF.

This rearrangement joins TRBV4-2 to TRBJ1-2; 9 positions agree with TRBD1. V lost 1 base, J lost 6 bases, and 3 bases stayed unmatched. This CDR3 is 14 amino acids long. CDR1 and CDR2 from the germline V gene are LGHNA and YNFKEQ. The CDR3 DNA sequence: TGTGCCAGCAGCCAAGGGACAGGGGTGGATGGCTACACCTTC. It yields the protein CASSQGTGVDGYTF.

The chain combines TRBV18 with TRBJ1-5; no clear D gene. The CDR3 is 12 residues long. Trimming cost V 4 bases and J 3 bases, with 4 bases left between them. Germline-derived CDR1 and CDR2 are KGHSH and LQKENI. The CDR3 DNA is TGTGCCAGCTCACGGCCCAATCAGCCCCAGCATTTT. Its translation: CASSRPNQPQHF.

This chain links TRBV4-3 with TRBJ2-7; D may be TRBD1 (6 bases). Trimming cost V 2 bases and J 4 bases, with 9 bases left between them. The CDR3 consists of 13 residues. Germline values: CDR1 LGHNA, CDR2 YSLEER. The chain's CDR3 is CASSQYRAYEQYF. For the CDR3, the DNA is TGCGCCAGCAGCCAATACAGGGCTTACGAGCAGTACTTC.

A single count supports this clone. The V and J genes are TRBV7-2 and TRBJ1-5; D may be TRBD1 (6 bases). Trimming removed 6 bases from V and 4 bases from J, with 10 bases in between. CDR1 is SGHTA, CDR2 FQGNSA, per germline. The CDR3 is 13 amino acids. The CDR3 bases are TGTGCCAGCAGACAGGGACCGAATCAGCCCCAGCATTTT. This encodes CASRQGPNQPQHF.

The J gene is TRBJ1-5, the V gene TRBV11-2, with TRBD1 matching 9 bases. CDR3 length: 15 amino acids. J was trimmed by 7 bases and V by 0 bases; bases with no gene match: 4. The germline V gene has CDR1 SGHAT and CDR2 FQNNGV. The CDR3 DNA sequence: TGTGCCAGCAGCTTAGATGGCGACAGGGGGCAGCCCCAGCATTTT. Its translation: CASSLDGDRGQPQHF.

The genes are TRBV27 and TRBJ1-4; 11 bases map to TRBD1. The ends lost 0 bases at V and 8 bases at J; junction bases unmatched: 5. CDR1 MNHEY and CDR2 SMNVEV come from the germline V gene (reference sequence). The CDR3 is 16 residues long. CDR3 protein: CASSLSRTGGNEKLFF. DNA of the CDR3: TGTGCCAGCAGTTTATCGAGGACAGGGGGCAACGAAAAACTGTTTTTT.

The chain recombines TRBV7-3 with TRBJ2-1; 8 nucleotides agree with TRBD2. The CDR3 has 18 amino acids. V was clipped by 2 bases and J by 0 bases; unmatched bases: 9. CDR1 SGHTA and CDR2 FQGTGA come from the germline V gene. The CDR3 reads CASSLFPPAGGSYNEQFF. DNA of the CDR3: TGTGCCAGCAGCTTATTCCCCCCGGCGGGGGGCTCCTACAATGAGCAGTTCTTC.

The chain combines TRBV6-6 with TRBJ2-6, with D possibly TRBD2 on 6 matching bases. Trimming took 8 bases from V and 3 from J, leaving 11 bases between them. Germline V lookup: CDR1 MNHNY, CDR2 SVGAGI (reference sequence). This CDR3 is built from 14 residues. CDR3 nucleotides: TGTGCCAGCCGGGGGAGCTTTGGGGCCAACGTCCTGACTTTC. Its protein product is CASRGSFGANVLTF.

This rearrangement joins TRBV29-1 to TRBJ2-7, with 9 bases aligning to TRBD1. The V gene's germline CDR1 is SQVTM and CDR2 ANQGSEA. This CDR3 is built from 14 residues. The trim removed 4 bases at V and 0 bases at J, leaving 4 bases unmatched. CDR3: CSVGGTGSSYEQYF. DNA for the CDR3: TGCAGCGTTGGGGGGACAGGGAGCTCCTACGAGCAGTACTTC.

The CDR3 DNA is TGTGCCAGCAGCTTAGTCATCGGATTGGGTTACGAGCAGTACTTC. It encodes CASSLVIGLGYEQYF. The chain has TRBV11-2 and TRBJ2-7; no definite D call. The germline gives CDR1 SGHAT, CDR2 FQNNGV. This CDR3 spans 15 amino acids. V was pared by 1 base and J by 4 bases, with 14 bases between.